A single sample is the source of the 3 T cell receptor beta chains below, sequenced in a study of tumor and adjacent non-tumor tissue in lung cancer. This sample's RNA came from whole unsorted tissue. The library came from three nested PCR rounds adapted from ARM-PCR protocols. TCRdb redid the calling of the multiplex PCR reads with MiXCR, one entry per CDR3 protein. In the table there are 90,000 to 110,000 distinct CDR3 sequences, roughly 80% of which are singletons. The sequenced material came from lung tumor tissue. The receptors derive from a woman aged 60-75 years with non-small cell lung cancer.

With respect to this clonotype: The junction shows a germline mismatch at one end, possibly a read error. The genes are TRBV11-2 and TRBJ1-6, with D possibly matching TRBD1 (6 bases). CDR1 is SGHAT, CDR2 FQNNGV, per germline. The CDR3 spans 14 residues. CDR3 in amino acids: CARSLDSGASPLHF. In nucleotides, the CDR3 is TGTGCCAGAAGCTTAGACTCGGGGGCCTCACCCCTCCACTTT.

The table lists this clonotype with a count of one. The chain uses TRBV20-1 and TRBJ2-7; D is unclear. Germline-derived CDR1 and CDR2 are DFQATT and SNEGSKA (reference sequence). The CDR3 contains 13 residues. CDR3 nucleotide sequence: TGCAGCGTCCCCCCTGTAGCCGGGCGGGAGCAGTACTTC. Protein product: CSVPPVAGREQYF.

The CDR3: CASSLAGHRELFF. Here the CDR3 DNA reads TGTGCCAGCAGCTTAGCCGGCCACAGGGAGCTGTTTTTT. V and J are TRBV11-3 and TRBJ2-2; no clear D. The CDR3 sequence is 13 residues long. Trimming shortened V by 1 base and J by 9 bases, and 9 bases separated the two germline ends. Germline V CDR1 and CDR2: SGHNT, YENEEA.